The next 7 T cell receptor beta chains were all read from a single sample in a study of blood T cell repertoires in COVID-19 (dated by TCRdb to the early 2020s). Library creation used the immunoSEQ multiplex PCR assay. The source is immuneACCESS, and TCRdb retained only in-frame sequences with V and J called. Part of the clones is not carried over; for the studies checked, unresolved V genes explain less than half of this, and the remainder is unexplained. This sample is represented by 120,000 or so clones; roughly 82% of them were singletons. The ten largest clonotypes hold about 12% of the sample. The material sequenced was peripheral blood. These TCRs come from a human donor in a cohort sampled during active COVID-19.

The DNA for the CDR3 is TGTGCCAGCAGCTTCCCCACATACCCAGGGGGCGCCGACACTGAAGCTTTCTTT. The encoded protein is CASSFPTYPGGADTEAFF. V gene TRBV5-5 combines with J gene TRBJ1-1, with 8 positions matching TRBD1. This CDR3 comprises 18 residues. The germline V gene encodes CDR1 SGHKS and CDR2 YYEKEE (reference sequence). The ends lost 2 bases at V and 3 bases at J; junction bases unmatched: 15.

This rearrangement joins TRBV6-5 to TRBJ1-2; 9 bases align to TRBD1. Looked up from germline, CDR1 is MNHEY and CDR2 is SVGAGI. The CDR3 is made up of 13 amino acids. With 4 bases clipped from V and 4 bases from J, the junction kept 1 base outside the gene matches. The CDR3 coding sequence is TGTGCCAGCAGTTCGGGACAGGGCTATGGCTACACCTTC. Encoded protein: CASSSGQGYGYTF.

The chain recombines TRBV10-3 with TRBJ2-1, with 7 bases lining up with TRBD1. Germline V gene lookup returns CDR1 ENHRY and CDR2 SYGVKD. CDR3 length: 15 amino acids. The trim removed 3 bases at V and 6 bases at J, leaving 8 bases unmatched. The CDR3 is CAISELQGWVNEQFF. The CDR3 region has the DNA TGTGCCATCAGTGAATTACAGGGGTGGGTCAATGAGCAGTTCTTC.

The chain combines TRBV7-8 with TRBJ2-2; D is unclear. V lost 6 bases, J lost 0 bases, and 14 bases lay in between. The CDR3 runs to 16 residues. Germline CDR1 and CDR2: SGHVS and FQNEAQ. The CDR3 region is CASSQQEMANTGELFF. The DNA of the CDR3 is TGTGCCAGCAGTCAGCAGGAAATGGCGAACACCGGGGAGCTGTTTTTT.

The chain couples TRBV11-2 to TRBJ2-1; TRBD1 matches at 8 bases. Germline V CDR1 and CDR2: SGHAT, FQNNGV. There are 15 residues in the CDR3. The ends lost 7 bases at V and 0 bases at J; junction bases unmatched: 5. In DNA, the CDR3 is TGTGCCAGCACCTACAGGGGGACCTCCTACAATGAGCAGTTCTTC. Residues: CASTYRGTSYNEQFF.

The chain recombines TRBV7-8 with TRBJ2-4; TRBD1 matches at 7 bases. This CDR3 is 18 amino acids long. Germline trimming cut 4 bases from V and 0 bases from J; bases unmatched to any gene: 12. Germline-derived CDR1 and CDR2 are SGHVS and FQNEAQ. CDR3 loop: CASSSGQDLPIAKNIQYF. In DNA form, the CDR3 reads TGTGCCAGCAGCTCCGGACAGGACTTACCGATAGCCAAAAACATTCAGTACTTC.

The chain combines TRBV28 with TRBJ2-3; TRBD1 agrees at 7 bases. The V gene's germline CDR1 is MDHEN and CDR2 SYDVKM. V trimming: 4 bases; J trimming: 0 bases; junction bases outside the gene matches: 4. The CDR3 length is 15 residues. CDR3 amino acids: CASSSSTGSTDTQYF. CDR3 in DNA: TGTGCCAGCAGTTCATCGACAGGGAGCACAGATACGCAGTATTTT.